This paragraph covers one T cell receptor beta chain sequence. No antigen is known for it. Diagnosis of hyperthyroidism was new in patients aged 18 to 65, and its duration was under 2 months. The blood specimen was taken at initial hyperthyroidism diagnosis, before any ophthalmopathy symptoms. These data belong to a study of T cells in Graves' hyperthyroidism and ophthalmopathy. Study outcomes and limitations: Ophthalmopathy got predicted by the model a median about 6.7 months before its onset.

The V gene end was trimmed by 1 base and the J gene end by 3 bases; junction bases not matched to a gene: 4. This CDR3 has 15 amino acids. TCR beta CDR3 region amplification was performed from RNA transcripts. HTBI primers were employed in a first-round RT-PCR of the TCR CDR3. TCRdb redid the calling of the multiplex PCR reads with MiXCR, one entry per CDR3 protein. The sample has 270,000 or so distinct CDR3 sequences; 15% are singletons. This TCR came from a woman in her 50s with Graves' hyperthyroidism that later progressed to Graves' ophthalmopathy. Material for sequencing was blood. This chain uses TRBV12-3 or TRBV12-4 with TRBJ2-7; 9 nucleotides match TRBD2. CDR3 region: CASSLGSGSGYEQYF. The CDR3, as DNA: TGTGCCAGCAGTTTAGGTAGCGGGAGTGGCTACGAGCAGTACTTC.